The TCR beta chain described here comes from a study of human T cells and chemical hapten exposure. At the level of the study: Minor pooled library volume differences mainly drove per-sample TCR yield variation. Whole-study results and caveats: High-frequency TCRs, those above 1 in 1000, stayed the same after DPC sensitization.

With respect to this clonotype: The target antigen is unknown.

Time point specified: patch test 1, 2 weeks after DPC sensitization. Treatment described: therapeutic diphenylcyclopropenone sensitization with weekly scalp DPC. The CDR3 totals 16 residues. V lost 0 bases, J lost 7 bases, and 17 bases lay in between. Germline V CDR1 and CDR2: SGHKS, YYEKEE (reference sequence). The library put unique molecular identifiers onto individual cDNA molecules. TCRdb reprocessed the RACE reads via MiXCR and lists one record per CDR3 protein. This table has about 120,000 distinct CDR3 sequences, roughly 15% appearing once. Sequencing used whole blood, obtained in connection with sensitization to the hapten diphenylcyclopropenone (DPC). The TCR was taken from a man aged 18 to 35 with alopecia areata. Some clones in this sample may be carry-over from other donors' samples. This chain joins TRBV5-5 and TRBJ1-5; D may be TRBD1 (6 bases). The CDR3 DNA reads TGTGCCAGCAGCTTGGGTGACAGGCGAAGGGACCAGCCCCAGCATTTT. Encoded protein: CASSLGDRRRDQPQHF.